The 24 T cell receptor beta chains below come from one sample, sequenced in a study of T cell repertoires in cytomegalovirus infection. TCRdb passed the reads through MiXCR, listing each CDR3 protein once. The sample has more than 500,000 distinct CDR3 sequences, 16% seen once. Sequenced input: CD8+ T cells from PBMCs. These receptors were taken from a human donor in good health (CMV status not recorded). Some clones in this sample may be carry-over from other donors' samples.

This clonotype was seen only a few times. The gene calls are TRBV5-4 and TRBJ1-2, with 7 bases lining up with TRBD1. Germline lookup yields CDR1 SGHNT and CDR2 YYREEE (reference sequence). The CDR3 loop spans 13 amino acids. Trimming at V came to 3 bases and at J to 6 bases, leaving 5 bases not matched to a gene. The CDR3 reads CASSSGQADGYTF. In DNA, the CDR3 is TGTGCCAGCAGCTCCGGACAGGCGGATGGCTACACCTTC.

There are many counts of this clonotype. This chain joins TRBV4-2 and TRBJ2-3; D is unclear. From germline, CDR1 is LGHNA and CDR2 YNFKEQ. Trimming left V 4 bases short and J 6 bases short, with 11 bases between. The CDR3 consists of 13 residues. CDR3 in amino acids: CASSPEGWDTQYF. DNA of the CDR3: TGTGCCAGCAGCCCCGAAGGTTGGGATACGCAGTATTTT.

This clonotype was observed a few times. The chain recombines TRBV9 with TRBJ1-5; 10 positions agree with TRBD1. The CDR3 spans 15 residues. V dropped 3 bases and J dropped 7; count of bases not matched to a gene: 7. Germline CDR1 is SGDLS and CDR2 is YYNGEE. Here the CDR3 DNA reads TGTGCCAGCAGCGCCTCGGGACAGGGGAAACAGCCCCAGCATTTT. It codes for CASSASGQGKQPQHF.

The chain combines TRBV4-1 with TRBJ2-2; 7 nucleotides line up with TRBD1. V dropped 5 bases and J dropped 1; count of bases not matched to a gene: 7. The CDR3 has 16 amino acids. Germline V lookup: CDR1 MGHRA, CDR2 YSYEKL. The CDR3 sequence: CASSSRQGLNTGELFF. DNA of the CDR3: TGCGCCAGCAGCTCCCGACAGGGCCTGAACACCGGGGAGCTGTTTTTT.

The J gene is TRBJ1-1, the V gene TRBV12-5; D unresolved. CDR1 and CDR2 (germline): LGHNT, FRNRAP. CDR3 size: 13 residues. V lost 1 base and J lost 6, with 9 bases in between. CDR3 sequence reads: CASGLGLRAEAFF. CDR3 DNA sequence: TGTGCTAGTGGTTTGGGGCTGAGGGCTGAAGCTTTCTTT.

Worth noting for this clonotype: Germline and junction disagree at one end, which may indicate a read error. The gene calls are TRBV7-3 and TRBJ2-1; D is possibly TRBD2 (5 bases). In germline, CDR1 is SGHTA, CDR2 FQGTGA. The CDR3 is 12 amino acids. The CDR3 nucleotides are TGTGCCAACAGCTTACTAGACAATGAGCAGTTCTTC. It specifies CANSLLDNEQFF. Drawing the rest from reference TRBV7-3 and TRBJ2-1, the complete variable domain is GAGVSQTPSNKVTEKGKYVELRCDPISGHTALYWYRQSLGQGPEFLIYFQGTGAADDSGLPNDRFFAVRPEGSVSTLKIQRTERGDSAVYLCANSLLDNEQFFGPGTRLTVL.

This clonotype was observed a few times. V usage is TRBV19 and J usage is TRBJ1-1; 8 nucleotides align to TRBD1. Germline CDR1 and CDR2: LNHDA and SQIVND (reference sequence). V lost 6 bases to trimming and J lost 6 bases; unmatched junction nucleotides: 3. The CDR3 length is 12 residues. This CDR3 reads CASRSRGPEAFF. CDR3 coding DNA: TGTGCCAGTAGGAGCAGGGGGCCTGAAGCTTTCTTT.

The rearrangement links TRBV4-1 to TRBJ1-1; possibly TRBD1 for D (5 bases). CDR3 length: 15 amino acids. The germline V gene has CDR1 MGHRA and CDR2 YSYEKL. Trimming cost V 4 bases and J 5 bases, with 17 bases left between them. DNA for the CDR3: TGCGCCAGCAGCCCCCAAAAGGGCGGGGCAACTGAAGCTTTCTTT. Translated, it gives CASSPQKGGATEAFF.

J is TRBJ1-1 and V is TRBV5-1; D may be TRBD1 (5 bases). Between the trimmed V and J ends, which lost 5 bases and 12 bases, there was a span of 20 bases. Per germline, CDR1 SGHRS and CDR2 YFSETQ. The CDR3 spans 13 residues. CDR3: CASRAPGGVASFF. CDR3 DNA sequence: TGCGCCAGCAGGGCCCCGGGGGGAGTCGCGTCTTTCTTT.

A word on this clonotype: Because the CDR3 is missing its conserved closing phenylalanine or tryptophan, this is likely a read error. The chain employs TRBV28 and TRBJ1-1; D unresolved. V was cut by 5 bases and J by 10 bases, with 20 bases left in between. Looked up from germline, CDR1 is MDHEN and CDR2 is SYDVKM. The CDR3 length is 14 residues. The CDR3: CASSPVRQEGLAFC. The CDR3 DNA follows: TGTGCCAGCAGTCCGGTCCGGCAGGAGGGTTTAGCTTTCTGT.

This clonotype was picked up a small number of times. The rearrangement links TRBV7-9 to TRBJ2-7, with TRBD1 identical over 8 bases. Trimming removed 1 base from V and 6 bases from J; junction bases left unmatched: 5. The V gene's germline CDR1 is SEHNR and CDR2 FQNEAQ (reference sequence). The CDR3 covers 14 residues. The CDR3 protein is CASSLDQGASEQYF. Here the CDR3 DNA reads TGTGCCAGCAGCTTAGACCAGGGGGCGTCCGAGCAGTACTTC. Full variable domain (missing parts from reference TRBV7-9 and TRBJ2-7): DTGVSQNPRHKITKRGQNVTFRCDPISEHNRLYWYRQTLGQGPEFLTYFQNEAQLEKSRLLSDRFSAERPKGSFSTLEIQRTEQGDSAMYLCASSLDQGASEQYFGPGTRLTVT.

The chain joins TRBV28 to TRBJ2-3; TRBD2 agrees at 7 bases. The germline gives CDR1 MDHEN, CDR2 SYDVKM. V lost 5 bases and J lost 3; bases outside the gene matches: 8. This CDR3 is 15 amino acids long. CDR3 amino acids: CASSTPGRETDTQYF. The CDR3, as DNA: TGTGCCAGCAGTACCCCCGGGCGGGAGACAGATACGCAGTATTTT.

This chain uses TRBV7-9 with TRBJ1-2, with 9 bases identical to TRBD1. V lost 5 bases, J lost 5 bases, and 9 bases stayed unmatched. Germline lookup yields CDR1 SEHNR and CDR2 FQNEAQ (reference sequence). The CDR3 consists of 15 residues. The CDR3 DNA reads TGTGCCAGCAGCCATACGGACAGGGGAGGGTATGGCTACACCTTC. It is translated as CASSHTDRGGYGYTF.

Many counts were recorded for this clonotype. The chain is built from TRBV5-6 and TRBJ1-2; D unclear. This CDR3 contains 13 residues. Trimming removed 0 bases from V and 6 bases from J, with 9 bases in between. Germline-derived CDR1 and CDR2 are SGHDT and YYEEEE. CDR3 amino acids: CASSLGGRNGYTF. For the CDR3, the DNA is TGTGCCAGCAGCTTGGGGGGAAGAAATGGCTACACCTTC.

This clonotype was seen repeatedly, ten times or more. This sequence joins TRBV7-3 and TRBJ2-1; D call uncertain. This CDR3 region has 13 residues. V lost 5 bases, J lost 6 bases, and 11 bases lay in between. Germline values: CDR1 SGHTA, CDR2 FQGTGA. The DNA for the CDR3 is TGTGCCAGCAGCCTCGGACCCTTCAATGAGCAGTTCTTC. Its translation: CASSLGPFNEQFF.

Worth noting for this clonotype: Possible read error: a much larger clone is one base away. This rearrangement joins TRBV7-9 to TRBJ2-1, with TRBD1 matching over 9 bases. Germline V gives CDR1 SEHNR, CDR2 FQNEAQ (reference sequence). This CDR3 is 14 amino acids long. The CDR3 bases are TGTGCCAGTAGGGACAGGGACCTATACAAGGAGCAGTTCTTC. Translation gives CASRDRDLYKEQFF.

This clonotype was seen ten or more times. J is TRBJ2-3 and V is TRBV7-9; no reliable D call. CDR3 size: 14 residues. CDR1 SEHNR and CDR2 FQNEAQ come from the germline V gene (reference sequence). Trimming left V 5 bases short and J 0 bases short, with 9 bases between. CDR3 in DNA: TGTGCCAGCAGCCCCCCCCGAAGCACAGATACGCAGTATTTT. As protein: CASSPPRSTDTQYF.

The CDR3 DNA reads TGTGCCAGTAGTATCCGCCTGTACTATGATGGCTACACCTTC. Protein sequence: CASSIRLYYDGYTF. This rearrangement joins TRBV19 to TRBJ1-2; unclear D gene. V lost 3 bases to trimming and J lost 6 bases, with 14 bases between them. Germline loops: CDR1 LNHDA, CDR2 SQIVND (reference sequence). There are 14 residues in the CDR3.

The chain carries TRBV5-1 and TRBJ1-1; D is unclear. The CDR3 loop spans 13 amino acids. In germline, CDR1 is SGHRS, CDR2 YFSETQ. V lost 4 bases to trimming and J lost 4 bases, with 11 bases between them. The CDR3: CASSLEWSTEAFF. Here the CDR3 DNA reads TGCGCCAGCAGCCTAGAATGGAGCACTGAAGCTTTCTTT.

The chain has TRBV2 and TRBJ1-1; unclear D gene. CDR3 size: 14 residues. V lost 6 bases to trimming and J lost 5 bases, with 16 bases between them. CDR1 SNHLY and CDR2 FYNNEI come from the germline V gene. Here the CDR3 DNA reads TGTGCCAGCAGAACGGGGAATGTGGGGACTGAAGCTTTCTTT. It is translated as CASRTGNVGTEAFF.

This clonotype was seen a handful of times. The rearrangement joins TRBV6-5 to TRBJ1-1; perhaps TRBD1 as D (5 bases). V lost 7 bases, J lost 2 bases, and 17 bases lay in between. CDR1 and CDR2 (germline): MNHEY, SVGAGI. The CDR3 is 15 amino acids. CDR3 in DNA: TGTGCCAGCAACGCGGTCCAGGGAGGTAACACTGAAGCTTTCTTT. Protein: CASNAVQGGNTEAFF.

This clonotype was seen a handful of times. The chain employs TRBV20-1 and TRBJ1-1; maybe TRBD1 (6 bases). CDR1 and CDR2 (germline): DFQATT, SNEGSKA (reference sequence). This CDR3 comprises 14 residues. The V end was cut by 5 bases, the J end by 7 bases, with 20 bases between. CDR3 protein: CSAPYIGTQGEAFF. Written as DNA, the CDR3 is TGCAGTGCTCCCTACATCGGGACACAGGGTGAAGCTTTCTTT.

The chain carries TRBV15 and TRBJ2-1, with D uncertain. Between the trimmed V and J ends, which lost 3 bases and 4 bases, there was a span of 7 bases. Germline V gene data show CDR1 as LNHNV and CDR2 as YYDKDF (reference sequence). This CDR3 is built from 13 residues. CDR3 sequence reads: CATSRVTYNEQFF. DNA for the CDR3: TGTGCCACCAGCAGGGTAACATACAATGAGCAGTTCTTC.

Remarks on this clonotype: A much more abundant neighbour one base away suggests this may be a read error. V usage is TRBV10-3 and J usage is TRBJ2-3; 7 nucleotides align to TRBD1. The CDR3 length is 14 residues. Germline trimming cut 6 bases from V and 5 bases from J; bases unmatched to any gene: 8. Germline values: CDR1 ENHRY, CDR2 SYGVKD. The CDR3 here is CAIRGTVGLDTQYF. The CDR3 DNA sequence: TGTGCCATCAGGGGGACAGTGGGTCTAGATACGCAGTATTTT.